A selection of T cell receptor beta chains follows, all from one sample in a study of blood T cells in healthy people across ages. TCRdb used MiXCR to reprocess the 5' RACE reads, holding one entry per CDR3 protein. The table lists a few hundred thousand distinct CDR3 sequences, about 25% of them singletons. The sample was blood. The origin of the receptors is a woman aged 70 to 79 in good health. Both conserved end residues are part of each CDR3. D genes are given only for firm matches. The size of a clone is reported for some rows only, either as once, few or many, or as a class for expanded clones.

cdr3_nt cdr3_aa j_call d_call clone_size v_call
TGTGCCAGCAGCTTCAGGGGAAAGAGCACTGAAGCTTTCTTT CASSFRGKSTEAFF TRBJ1-1 NA NA TRBV7-6
TGTGCCTCCCGAGAGGTGCATGAGCAGTTCTTC CASREVHEQFF TRBJ2-1 NA NA TRBV27
TGTGCCAGCAGCCGGCGGGGAGCGCAAGAGACCCAGTACTTC CASSRRGAQETQYF TRBJ2-5 NA few TRBV3-1
TGCAGCGTATACGGGGGGGCCGGGGCAGATACGCAGTATTTT CSVYGGAGADTQYF TRBJ2-3 TRBD2 few TRBV29-1
TGCAGTGCCAGTAGGGGAGGGAACACTGAAGCTTTCTTT CSASRGGNTEAFF TRBJ1-1 NA many TRBV20-1
TGCAGCGTTGAATCGCCCGGACAGGGGGACGGCTACACCTTC CSVESPGQGDGYTF TRBJ1-2 TRBD1 NA TRBV29-1
TGCAGCGTTGAAGAGTTGCGGTTGGGTGAGCAGTTCTTC CSVEELRLGEQFF TRBJ2-1 NA few TRBV29-1
TGTGCCAGCAGCTCTCGGACAGCTGGGGATACGCAGTATTTT CASSSRTAGDTQYF TRBJ2-3 NA NA TRBV5-6
TGCAGTGCTATAAAAGGGAAGTTTGAAGCTTTCTTT CSAIKGKFEAFF TRBJ1-1 NA NA TRBV20-1
TGTGCCAGCAGTCCCTCTCGAGCCTACAATGAGCAGTTCTTC CASSPSRAYNEQFF TRBJ2-1 NA NA TRBV27
TGTGCCAGCAGCTTGGGACGGGGGCTATACAATGAGCAGTTCTTC CASSLGRGLYNEQFF TRBJ2-1 NA NA TRBV11-3
TGTGCCAGCACTCAATCCCGTCAGGGGGCCGGGGAGCTGTTTTTT CASTQSRQGAGELFF TRBJ2-2 TRBD1 few TRBV6-5
TGTGCCAGCAGCCCACTTGAGGGCACAGATACGCAGTATTTT CASSPLEGTDTQYF TRBJ2-3 NA NA TRBV4-2
TGTGCCAGCAGCTTAGTCAATAGAGGCGTGTTGTTTTTT CASSLVNRGVLFF TRBJ1-4 NA NA TRBV7-2
TGTGCCAGCGGCAGGGGAGGAGAGACCCAGTACTTC CASGRGGETQYF TRBJ2-5 NA few TRBV5-6
TGTGCCAGCAGCTTGGCGGGGGACGCCGGAAACACCATATATTTT CASSLAGDAGNTIYF TRBJ1-3 NA NA TRBV5-5
TGTGCCAGCATCGGGACAGGGAGATTCCGTGGCTACACCTTC CASIGTGRFRGYTF TRBJ1-2 TRBD1 NA TRBV6-2/TRBV6-3
TGTGCCAGCAGTTCCCAGCGGGACAGGGCCACCGGGGAGCTGTTTTTT CASSSQRDRATGELFF TRBJ2-2 TRBD1 NA TRBV6-6
TGCAGTGCTAGACTAGCGGGAGGGGCATTTCAGACCTACGAGCAGTACTTC CSARLAGGAFQTYEQYF TRBJ2-7 TRBD2 NA TRBV20-1
TGTGCCAGCAGCTTTCGGGGGTCCTACAATGAGCAGTTCTTC CASSFRGSYNEQFF TRBJ2-1 NA NA TRBV5-5
TGCGCCAGCAGCCAAAAACCGGGACTACCCACCGGGGAGCTGTTTTTT CASSQKPGLPTGELFF TRBJ2-2 TRBD2 few TRBV4-3
TGTGCCAGCTCACCGTCGGGCTCGACGGAGACCCAGTACTTC CASSPSGSTETQYF TRBJ2-5 NA NA TRBV18
TGCAGCGTTGCCCCGGGGACCTCCTACGAGCAGTACTTC CSVAPGTSYEQYF TRBJ2-7 NA NA TRBV29-1
TGTGCCAGCAGGGGGGGGACAATCCTAGCCAAAAACATTCAGTACTTC CASRGGTILAKNIQYF TRBJ2-4 NA NA TRBV6-5
TGTGCCAGCAGCGAACACAGTTCAGCGGGGGACGAAGAGACCCAGTACTTC CASSEHSSAGDEETQYF TRBJ2-5 TRBD2 NA TRBV3-1
TGCGCCAGCAGCGCGACAGGGGGCGGAGGGGAAAAACTGTTTTTT CASSATGGGGEKLFF TRBJ1-4 TRBD1 NA TRBV5-1
TGTGCCAGCAGCTTATCAGGGATTGAAGCTTTCTTT CASSLSGIEAFF TRBJ1-1 NA few TRBV7-9
TGTGCCATCAGTGAGGTCCGGGACAGGACCACCTACGAGCAGTACTTC CAISEVRDRTTYEQYF TRBJ2-7 TRBD1 few TRBV10-3
TGCAGCGTAGTGACCCTCAATACGCAGTATTTT CSVVTLNTQYF TRBJ2-3 NA NA TRBV29-1
TGTGCCAGCAACCGGCGGGGTGGCACAGATACGCAGTATTTT CASNRRGGTDTQYF TRBJ2-3 NA few TRBV6-1
TGTGCCAGCAGCCCGCTCCAGGGGGCGCGAAACTATGGCTACACCTTC CASSPLQGARNYGYTF TRBJ1-2 TRBD1 NA TRBV5-6
TGTGCCAGCAGCCAAACTAGCGGGGGGGCCAAAGATACGCAGTATTTT CASSQTSGGAKDTQYF TRBJ2-3 TRBD2 few TRBV4-2
TGTGCCAGCAGCCAAGTACAGGGATCTAATGAAAAACTGTTTTTT CASSQVQGSNEKLFF TRBJ1-4 NA NA TRBV4-2
TGTGCCAGCAGCTTGGCCTTAACAGGGGTGGTCAATGAGCAGTTCTTC CASSLALTGVVNEQFF TRBJ2-1 TRBD1 NA TRBV5-5
TGCAGTGCTAGATTTCCAGGGTCGGGTCGGGGATCGACCCAGCATTTT CSARFPGSGRGSTQHF TRBJ1-5 NA NA TRBV20-1
TGTGCCAGCAGCTTTGACAGCTCTGGGGCCAACGTCCTGACTTTC CASSFDSSGANVLTF TRBJ2-6 NA many TRBV11-3